This T cell receptor (beta chain) was retrieved from a study of early T cells in non-severe SARS-CoV-2 infection. Across the whole study: Unsorted whole blood bulk RNA was sequenced, with unpaired chains. Points from the study as a whole: Anti-spike CD8 responses were favored in VDJdb matching, and private and CD4 specificities were missed.

As concerns this clonotype: Its antigen remains unknown.

TCRdb reprocessed the 5' RACE reads with MiXCR, giving one entry per CDR3 protein. Of 64,000 or so distinct CDR3 sequences in the sample, about 12% are singletons; the top ten hold more than 3.5%. The CDR3 is made up of 11 amino acids. Trimming stripped 5 bases from V and 2 bases from J, with 6 bases between. The germline CDR1 and CDR2 sequences are SQVTM and ANQGSEA. This chain links TRBV29-1 with TRBJ2-5, with D uncertain. The sequence was obtained from an adult who was a healthcare worker with PCR-confirmed SARS-CoV-2 infection or an uninfected control (not recorded which). The sequenced material came from whole blood. DNA of the CDR3: TGCAGCGTTAGGCAGCAAGAGACCCAGTACTTC. It codes for CSVRQQETQYF.